The clone carrying this T cell receptor beta chain was seen a few times. The antigen remains unidentified. These data come from a study of T-cell memory formation after mild COVID-19. The V gene end was trimmed by 3 bases and the J gene end by 6 bases; junction bases not matched to a gene: 8. The CDR3 extends over 15 amino acids. Looked up from germline, CDR1 is KGHSH and CDR2 is LQKENI. With constant-segment primers, 5'RACE yielded cDNA libraries of TCR alpha and TCR beta that carried sample barcodes and UMIs. TCRdb re-derived calls from the 5' RACE reads in MiXCR, one entry per CDR3 protein. Among some 290,000 distinct CDR3 sequences, around 15% were seen once, and the ten largest hold more than 20%. Study-level findings and limits: Unconfirmed was the SARS-CoV-2 specificity of second-wave clones that peaked on day 37. Day 15 to 85 contracting clones showed balanced CD4/CD8; later expanders leaned CD4+. Clones which contracted sat mainly in CM and EM if CD4+, and in EMRA if CD8+.

Specimen: PBMCs or a T cell subset sorted from them (not recorded which). This chain uses TRBV18 with TRBJ2-3; 8 nucleotides agree with TRBD1. This receptor was taken from a man aged 18 to 29 who had mild COVID-19 (a few samples of this study predate the infection). Cell type and time point are not known. The CDR3 loop is CASSPPQGARDTQYF. For the CDR3, the DNA is TGTGCCAGCTCACCTCCGCAGGGGGCCCGGGATACGCAGTATTTT.